The 3 T cell receptor beta chains presented below share a single source sample, sequenced in a study of CD8+ T cells in alopecia areata. Treatment specified: oral pan-JAK inhibitor, 5-10 mg twice daily. Sequencing templates came from extracted RNA that was reverse transcribed into cDNA. TCRdb keeps only in-frame clones here, not all; method: immunoSEQ multiplex PCR. The sample includes about 200,000 clones, approximately 60% of them seen just once. Sequencing was performed on CD4+ T cells sorted from blood, taken at week 4, from a patient treated with tofacitinib. The origin of the receptors is a human donor with alopecia areata.

The gene calls are TRBV6-4 and TRBJ1-1; D gene unclear. The germline V and J ends were trimmed by 2 bases and 5 bases, with 12 bases remaining between them. Looked up from germline, CDR1 is MRHNA and CDR2 is SNTAGT. The CDR3 is made up of 14 amino acids. The CDR3 nucleotides are TGTGCCAGCAGTGACGGCCCGGGGAGAACTGAAGCTTTCTTT. It is translated as CASSDGPGRTEAFF.

This clone was picked up a small number of times. The rearrangement uses TRBV2 and TRBJ1-2; D possibly corresponds to TRBD1 (6 bases). The CDR3 has 15 amino acids. The V gene's germline CDR1 is SNHLY and CDR2 FYNNEI. The V end was cut by 1 base, the J end by 6 bases, with 15 bases between. The CDR3: CASSEGNRVGDGYTF. Written as DNA, the CDR3 is TGTGCCAGCAGTGAAGGGAACAGGGTCGGGGATGGCTACACCTTC.

The CDR3 nucleotides read TGCAGCGTTGTTGGCGGCCTGAACACTGAAGCTTTCTTT. This translates into CSVVGGLNTEAFF. The chain carries TRBV29-1 and TRBJ1-1; no definite D call. This CDR3 contains 13 residues. Trimming shortened V by 4 bases and J by 0 bases, and 9 bases separated the two germline ends. CDR1 and CDR2 from the germline V gene are SQVTM and ANQGSEA.